Each of the 21 T cell receptor beta chains below was sequenced from the same sample in a study of cytomegalovirus exposure and HLA in healthy donors. Primers included in the PCR were 60 Vbeta and 13 Jbeta primers. Data came from immunoSEQ multiplex PCR; TCRdb stores just in-frame clones and leaves some out. Among some 110,000 clones listed, over 65% were seen once. The sample was PBMCs. Receptors originate from a woman aged 25-40 years in good health and CMV-seronegative.

The rearrangement uses TRBV29-1 and TRBJ2-1; 12 bases line up with TRBD2. Germline V lookup: CDR1 SQVTM, CDR2 ANQGSEA. This CDR3 region has 16 residues. The ends lost 1 base at V and 3 bases at J; junction bases unmatched: 4. The CDR3 is CSVEGLAGAVYNEQFF. CDR3 sequence (DNA): TGCAGCGTTGAAGGACTAGCGGGAGCCGTCTACAATGAGCAGTTCTTC.

In this sample, this clone turned up a few times. The chain links TRBV5-1 to TRBJ2-1; weak D call: TRBD1 (5 bases). Trimming stripped 0 bases from V and 8 bases from J, with 15 bases between. The CDR3 is made up of 15 amino acids. CDR1 is SGHRS and CDR2 is YFSETQ in the germline V gene. The CDR3 spells CASSLGAMTADEQFF. CDR3 coding DNA: TGCGCCAGCAGCTTGGGGGCTATGACAGCCGATGAGCAGTTCTTC.

The CDR3: CASSLTYMNTEAFF. The CDR3 DNA reads as TGCGCCAGCAGCTTGACATATATGAACACTGAAGCTTTCTTT. The V and J genes are TRBV5-1 and TRBJ1-1; D gene uncertain. Germline values: CDR1 SGHRS, CDR2 YFSETQ. V shed 1 base and J shed 0 bases, with 7 bases lying between them. The length of the CDR3 is 14 residues.

The chain joins TRBV6-6 to TRBJ1-6, with TRBD1 identical over 7 bases. The germline V gene has CDR1 MNHNY and CDR2 SVGAGI (reference sequence). The J segment lost 8 bases and the V segment lost 2 bases, leaving 0 bases of the junction unmatched. The CDR3 extends over 13 amino acids. The CDR3 region is CASSYDRDSPLHF. The CDR3 DNA sequence: TGTGCCAGCAGTTACGACAGGGATTCACCCCTCCACTTT.

The chain carries TRBV6-1 and TRBJ1-1, with TRBD1 matching over 8 bases. The CDR3 covers 14 residues. Germline-derived CDR1 and CDR2 are MNHNS and SASEGT. Trimming at V came to 5 bases and at J to 7 bases, leaving 9 bases not matched to a gene. CDR3 sequence reads: CASSRMDRAVEAFF. The CDR3 nucleotides read TGTGCCAGCAGTAGGATGGACAGGGCGGTTGAAGCTTTCTTT.

The chain recombines TRBV7-9 with TRBJ1-1; 7 bases are shared with TRBD1. CDR3 length equals 15 residues. Germline trimming cut 5 bases from V and 0 bases from J; bases unmatched to any gene: 6. Germline V gene data show CDR1 as SEHNR and CDR2 as FQNEAQ (reference sequence). CDR3: CASSTRDSLNTEAFF. The CDR3 DNA reads TGTGCCAGCAGCACGCGGGACAGTTTGAACACTGAAGCTTTCTTT.

The genes are TRBV6-5 and TRBJ1-1, with D perhaps matching TRBD1 (5 bases). The CDR3 contains 13 residues. CDR1 MNHEY and CDR2 SVGAGI come from the germline V gene. Deletions cut 4 bases from V and 1 base from J, with 7 bases between. The CDR3 bases are TGTGCCAGCAGTTCCACAGGGAACACTGAAGCTTTCTTT. Amino acids: CASSSTGNTEAFF.

The chain uses TRBV7-6 and TRBJ2-2; no definite D call. V was shortened by 1 base and J by 6 bases, with 9 bases between the two germline ends. This CDR3 spans 14 amino acids. The germline gives CDR1 SGHVS, CDR2 FNYEAQ. CDR3 sequence reads: CASSLVGLPGELFF. CDR3 nucleotide sequence: TGTGCCAGCAGCTTAGTCGGGTTGCCCGGGGAGCTGTTTTTT.

This clone was detected only a few times. The gene calls are TRBV27 and TRBJ2-7, with D perhaps TRBD2 (7 bases). Trimming took 6 bases from V and 2 from J, leaving 17 bases between them. CDR3 length: 15 amino acids. The germline V gene encodes CDR1 MNHEY and CDR2 SMNVEV (reference sequence). CDR3 coding DNA: TGTGCCAGCAGGAAATCGGGGGGCGATCCCTACGAGCAGTACTTC. It specifies CASRKSGGDPYEQYF.

The chain is built from TRBV11-2 and TRBJ2-5, with a tentative D call TRBD2 (5 bases). Per germline, CDR1 SGHAT and CDR2 FQNNGV. This CDR3 is 12 amino acids long. V gave up 4 bases and J gave up 5 bases, with 8 bases separating them. For the CDR3, the DNA is TGTGCCAGCAGCTGGACTGCGGAGACCCAGTACTTC. This translates into CASSWTAETQYF.

The chain couples TRBV27 to TRBJ1-4, with D maybe TRBD1 (5 bases). Germline values: CDR1 MNHEY, CDR2 SMNVEV (reference sequence). Trimming took 4 bases from V and 7 from J, leaving 16 bases between them. The CDR3 is 15 residues long. CDR3 sequence: CASSSPSGGFEKLFF. The CDR3 DNA reads as TGTGCCAGCAGTTCCCCTAGTGGGGGGTTTGAAAAACTGTTTTTT. Using reference TRBV27 and TRBJ1-4 for the parts outside the CDR3, the full variable domain is EAQVTQNPRYLITVTGKKLTVTCSQNMNHEYMSWYRQDPGLGLRQIYYSMNVEVTDKGDVPEGYKVSRKEKRNFPLILESPSPNQTSLYFCASSSPSGGFEKLFFGSGTQLSVL.

This clone was seen more than once but under ten times. The chain uses TRBV30 and TRBJ2-6; D unclear. CDR3 length: 13 amino acids. The V end lost 1 base, the J end lost 5 bases, and 6 bases lay between the germline ends. CDR1 and CDR2 (germline): GTSNPN, SVGIG (reference sequence). CDR3 sequence: CAWSATWANVLTF. The CDR3 DNA sequence: TGTGCCTGGAGTGCTACTTGGGCCAACGTCCTGACTTTC.

V and J are TRBV7-9 and TRBJ1-1; D unclear. CDR3 length: 13 residues. V lost 5 bases and J 4 bases, leaving 11 bases between the germline ends. Germline-derived CDR1 and CDR2 are SEHNR and FQNEAQ (reference sequence). CDR3 sequence (DNA): TGTGCCAGCAGCGTTGAAGGGAGCACTGAAGCTTTCTTT. It yields the protein CASSVEGSTEAFF.

This clone has more than one count but fewer than ten. The chain employs TRBV19 and TRBJ1-1; D gene uncertain. The germline V and J ends were trimmed by 5 bases and 3 bases, with 10 bases remaining between them. Germline V gives CDR1 LNHDA, CDR2 SQIVND (reference sequence). The CDR3 is made up of 13 amino acids. In DNA, the CDR3 is TGTGCCAGTAGTTCCCGGGGTGACACTGAAGCTTTCTTT. Translated, it gives CASSSRGDTEAFF. Filled out from reference TRBV19 and TRBJ1-1, the complete variable domain reads DGGITQSPKYLFRKEGQNVTLSCEQNLNHDAMYWYRQDPGQGLRLIYYSQIVNDFQKGDIAEGYSVSREKKESFPLTVTSAQKNPTAFYLCASSSRGDTEAFFGQGTRLTVV.

The chain couples TRBV6-6 to TRBJ1-1; weak D call: TRBD1 (5 bases). The V gene's germline CDR1 is MNHNY and CDR2 SVGAGI (reference sequence). The CDR3 is made up of 13 amino acids. The V end lost 8 bases, the J end lost 8 bases, and 18 bases lay between the germline ends. The CDR3 protein is CASWTNSDLEAFF. The CDR3 nucleotides read TGTGCCAGCTGGACAAACTCAGACTTAGAAGCTTTCTTT.

This rearrangement joins TRBV27 to TRBJ1-1; the D is unclear. Germline values: CDR1 MNHEY, CDR2 SMNVEV (reference sequence). The CDR3 has 15 amino acids. The V and J ends lost 7 bases and 0 bases respectively, with 15 bases between them. The CDR3 loop reads CASIGSGRMNTEAFF. In DNA, the CDR3 is TGTGCCAGCATAGGGAGCGGCAGGATGAACACTGAAGCTTTCTTT.

The V call is TRBV19, the J call TRBJ2-7; 9 bases are a match to TRBD2. In germline, CDR1 is LNHDA, CDR2 SQIVND (reference sequence). This CDR3 region has 15 residues. The V segment lost 10 bases and the J segment 6 bases; nucleotides outside the gene matches: 16. CDR3 region: CATTVIAGDLGEQYF. In DNA, the CDR3 is TGTGCCACCACGGTCATAGCGGGGGATTTAGGCGAGCAGTACTTC.

This rearrangement joins TRBV19 to TRBJ2-1, with D possibly matching TRBD1 (5 bases). V lost 3 bases to trimming and J lost 7 bases, with 10 bases between them. CDR3 size: 13 residues. Germline V gene sequence: CDR1 LNHDA, CDR2 SQIVND (reference sequence). CDR3 sequence (DNA): TGTGCCAGTAGTATGGGGCGGCAGAATGAGCAGTTCTTC. Protein sequence: CASSMGRQNEQFF.

V and J are TRBV28 and TRBJ1-2; D gene unclear. CDR3 length equals 17 residues. V was pared by 2 bases and J by 6 bases, with 22 bases between. Germline CDR1 and CDR2: MDHEN and SYDVKM. The CDR3 nucleotides read TGTGCCAGCAGTTTACCGTTGACTAGGTCCGGCCGGGATGGCTACACCTTC. It specifies CASSLPLTRSGRDGYTF.

This clone has a single count. This chain uses TRBV25-1 with TRBJ2-2; D gene unclear. The CDR3 runs to 13 residues. Germline loops: CDR1 MGHDK, CDR2 SYGVNS. V was cut by 4 bases and J by 8 bases, with 11 bases left in between. CDR3 in amino acids: CASSVVTRGELFF. DNA of the CDR3: TGTGCCAGCAGTGTAGTAACTCGGGGGGAGCTGTTTTTT.

This clone showed up just once. The CDR3: CASSLGGMDGYTF. The CDR3, as DNA: TGTGCCAGCAGCTTAGGGGGCATGGATGGCTACACCTTC. The genes are TRBV7-2 and TRBJ1-2; the D gene is possibly TRBD1 (5 bases). The CDR3 has 13 residues. Trimming stripped 1 base from V and 6 bases from J, with 9 bases between. Germline V gene lookup returns CDR1 SGHTA and CDR2 FQGNSA.